This T cell receptor beta chain was recorded in a study of shared clonotypes between healthy human individuals. General study points: Shared clonotypes across all four donors exceeded non-shared ones in generation probability. Estimated clonotype richness was generally higher in naive than memory subsets. Donors were few, which limited the genetic and exposure-history diversity represented.

As regards this clone: What it recognizes is unknown.

Assay: immunoSEQ multiplex PCR; the TCRdb copy retains only in-frame clones and omits some. The sample lists roughly 2.4 million clones; approximately 96% were seen once. This CDR3 contains 15 residues. With 5 bases clipped from V and 5 bases from J, the junction kept 10 bases outside the gene matches. Germline V lookup: CDR1 SGHTA, CDR2 FQGNSA. Naive CD4+ cells were CD45RA-selected; the remaining cells were memory. The chain couples TRBV7-2 to TRBJ2-5; 8 positions match TRBD1. This TCR was sampled from a man in his late teens or twenties in good health. Source material: naive CD4+ T cells sorted from blood. Subset noted: CD45RA+ positively selected. The CDR3 DNA reads as TGTGCCAGCAGCCAACCTACAGGGGGTCGCGAGACCCAGTACTTC. Its protein product is CASSQPTGGRETQYF.